This TCR beta chain stems from a study of shared clonotypes between healthy human individuals. Looking at the study overall: A couple of women and a few men aged 18 to 49 made up the donors.

The repertoire was sequenced with immunoSEQ multiplex PCR; TCRdb's copy has only in-frame clones and lacks some. In the table there are 2 million to 2.5 million clones, 85% to 95% of which are singletons. Healthy HIV-negative adults with no recent acute infections or vaccinations were recruited as donors. The germline V gene encodes CDR1 LNHDA and CDR2 SQIVND (reference sequence). The CDR3 has 15 amino acids. Study-level points and caveats: The study's rarefaction showed incomplete sorted-subset sequencing despite large depth.

With regard to this clone: What it recognizes is unknown. One end of the junction varies from germline; a read error may be responsible.

The chain combines TRBV19 with TRBJ2-7, with 8 nucleotides matching TRBD2. The origin of this receptor is a man aged 18 to 30 in good health. Some clones in this sample may be carry-over from other donors' samples. The specimen sequenced was naive CD4+ T cells from PBMCs. Subset in this sample: CD45RA+ positively selected. The CDR3 is CASSIGGRLGYGQYF. The CDR3 coding sequence is TGTGCCAGTAGTATAGGCGGGAGGCTGGGCTACGGGCAGTACTTC.